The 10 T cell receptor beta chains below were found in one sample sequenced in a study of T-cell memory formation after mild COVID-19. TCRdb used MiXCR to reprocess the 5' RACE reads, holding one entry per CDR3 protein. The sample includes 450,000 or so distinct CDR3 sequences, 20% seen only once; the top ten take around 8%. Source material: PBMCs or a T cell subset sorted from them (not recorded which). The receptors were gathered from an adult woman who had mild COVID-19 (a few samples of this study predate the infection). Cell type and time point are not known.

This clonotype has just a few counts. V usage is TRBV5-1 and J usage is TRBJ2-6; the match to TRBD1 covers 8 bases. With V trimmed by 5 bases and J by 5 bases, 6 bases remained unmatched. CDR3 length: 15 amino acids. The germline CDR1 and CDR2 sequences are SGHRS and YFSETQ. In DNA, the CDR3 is TGCGCCAGCAGTTCGCAGGGGGCTAGGGCCAACGTCCTGACTTTC. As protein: CASSSQGARANVLTF.

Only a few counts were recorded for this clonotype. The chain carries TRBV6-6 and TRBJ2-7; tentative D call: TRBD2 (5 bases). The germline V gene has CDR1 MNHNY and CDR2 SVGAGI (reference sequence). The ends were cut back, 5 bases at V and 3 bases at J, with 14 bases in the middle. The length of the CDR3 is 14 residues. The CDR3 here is CASSAGLPYYEQYF. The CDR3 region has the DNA TGTGCCAGCAGTGCGGGTCTCCCGTACTACGAGCAGTACTTC.

The CDR3 region has the DNA TGCAGCGTTGTAGGCGCCACGTCCTACGAGCAGTACTTC. It encodes CSVVGATSYEQYF. The chain combines TRBV29-1 with TRBJ2-7; D not certain. This CDR3 is 13 amino acids long. The germline V gene has CDR1 SQVTM and CDR2 ANQGSEA. V was clipped by 4 bases and J by 1 base, with 11 bases between them.

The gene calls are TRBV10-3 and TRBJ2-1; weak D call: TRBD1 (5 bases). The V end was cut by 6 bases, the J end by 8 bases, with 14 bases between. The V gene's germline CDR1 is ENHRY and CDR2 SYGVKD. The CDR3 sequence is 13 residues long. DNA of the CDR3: TGTGCCATCAGAAGAGGATGGGGCCATGAGCAGTTCTTC. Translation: CAIRRGWGHEQFF.

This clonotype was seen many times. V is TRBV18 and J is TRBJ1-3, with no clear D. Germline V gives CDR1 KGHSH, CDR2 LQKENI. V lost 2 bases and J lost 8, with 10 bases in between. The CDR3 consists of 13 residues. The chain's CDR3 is CASSPFLGDTIYF. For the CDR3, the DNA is TGTGCCAGCTCACCATTTTTGGGTGACACCATATATTTT. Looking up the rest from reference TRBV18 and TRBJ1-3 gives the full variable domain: NAGVMQNPRHLVRRRGQEARLRCSPMKGHSHVYWYRQLPEEGLKFMVYLQKENIIDESGMPKERFSAEFPKEGPSILRIQQVVRGDSAAYFCASSPFLGDTIYFGEGSWLTVV.

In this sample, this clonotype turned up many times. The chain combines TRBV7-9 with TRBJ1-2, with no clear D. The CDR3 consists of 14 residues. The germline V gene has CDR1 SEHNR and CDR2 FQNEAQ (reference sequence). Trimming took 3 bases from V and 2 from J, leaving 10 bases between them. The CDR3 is CASSFGLENYGYTF. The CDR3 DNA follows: TGTGCCAGCAGCTTCGGATTAGAAAACTATGGCTACACCTTC.

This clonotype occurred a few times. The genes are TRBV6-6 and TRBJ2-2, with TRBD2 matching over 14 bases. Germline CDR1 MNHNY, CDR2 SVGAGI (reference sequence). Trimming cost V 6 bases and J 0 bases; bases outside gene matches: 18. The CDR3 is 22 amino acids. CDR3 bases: TGTGCCAGCAGCCAACTCACCCTGACGACTAGCGGGAGGGCCTCGAACACCGGGGAGCTGTTTTTT. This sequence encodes CASSQLTLTTSGRASNTGELFF.

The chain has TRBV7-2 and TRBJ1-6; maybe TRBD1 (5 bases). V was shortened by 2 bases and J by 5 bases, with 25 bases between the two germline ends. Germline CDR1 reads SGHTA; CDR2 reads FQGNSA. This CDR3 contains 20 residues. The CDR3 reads CASSLSGGMDRLGDNSPLHF. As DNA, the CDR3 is TGTGCCAGCAGCTTAAGCGGGGGTATGGACCGCCTGGGGGATAATTCACCCCTCCACTTT.

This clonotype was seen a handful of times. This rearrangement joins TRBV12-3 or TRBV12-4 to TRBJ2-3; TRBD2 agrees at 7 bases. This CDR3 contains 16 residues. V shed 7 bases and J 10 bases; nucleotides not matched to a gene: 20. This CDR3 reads CASNPLSVAGGGAQYF. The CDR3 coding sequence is TGTGCCAGCAACCCTTTGTCGGTAGCGGGTGGAGGTGCGCAGTATTTT.

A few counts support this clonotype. The CDR3 DNA follows: TGTGCCAGCAAGTTGGGGTGGAGGACAGATACGCAGTATTTT. It translates to CASKLGWRTDTQYF. This chain uses TRBV12-3 or TRBV12-4 with TRBJ2-3, with D maybe TRBD2 (5 bases). This CDR3 has 14 residues. V was pared by 7 bases and J by 3 bases, with 14 bases between.